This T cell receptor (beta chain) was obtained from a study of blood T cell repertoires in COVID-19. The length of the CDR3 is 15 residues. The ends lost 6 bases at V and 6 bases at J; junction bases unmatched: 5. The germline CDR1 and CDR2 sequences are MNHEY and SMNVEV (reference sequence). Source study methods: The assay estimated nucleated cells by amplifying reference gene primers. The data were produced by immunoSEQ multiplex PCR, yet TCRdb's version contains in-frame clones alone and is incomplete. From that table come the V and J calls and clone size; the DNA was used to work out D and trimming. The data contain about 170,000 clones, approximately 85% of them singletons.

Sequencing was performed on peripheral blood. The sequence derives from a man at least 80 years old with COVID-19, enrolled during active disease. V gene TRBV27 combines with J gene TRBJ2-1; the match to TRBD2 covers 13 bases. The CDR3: CASSQTSGGVNEQFF. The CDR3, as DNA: TGTGCCAGCAGCCAAACTAGCGGGGGGGTCAATGAGCAGTTCTTC.